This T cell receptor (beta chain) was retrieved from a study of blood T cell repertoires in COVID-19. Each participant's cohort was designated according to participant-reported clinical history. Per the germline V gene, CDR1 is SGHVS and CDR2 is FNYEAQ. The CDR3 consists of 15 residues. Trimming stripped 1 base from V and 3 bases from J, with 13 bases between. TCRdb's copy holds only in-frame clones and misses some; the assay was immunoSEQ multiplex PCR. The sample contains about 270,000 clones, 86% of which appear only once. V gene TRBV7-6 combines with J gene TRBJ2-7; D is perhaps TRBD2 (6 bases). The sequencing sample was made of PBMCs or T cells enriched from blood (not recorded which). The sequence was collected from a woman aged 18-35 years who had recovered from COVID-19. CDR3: CASSLEGGTYYEQYF. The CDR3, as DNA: TGTGCCAGCAGCTTAGAAGGAGGGACTTACTACGAGCAGTACTTC.